The present entry profiles one TCR beta chain with its context. Its antigen is as yet unknown. This sample is part of a study of T cell responses to AZD1222 COVID-19 vaccine. Findings and limits, study-wide: Spike-specific TCRs gained breadth and depth after people received two AZD1222 doses.

With 0 bases removed from V and 2 bases from J, the gap between germline ends came to 12 bases. The CDR3 is 17 residues long. Germline values: CDR1 SGDLS, CDR2 YYNGEE. The assay was immunoSEQ multiplex PCR, and TCRdb's table has in-frame clones only and misses some. The profile covers 130,000 or so clones, with over 90% appearing a single time and 1.5% to 2% taken by the ten largest. The sequence was collected from an adult in good health. The chain combines TRBV9 with TRBJ1-6; perhaps TRBD1 as D (5 bases). Source: peripheral blood, taken on day 0 of AZD1222 vaccination. This chain's CDR3 is CASSVAATAPYNSPLHF. The CDR3 coding sequence is TGTGCCAGCAGCGTAGCAGCGACAGCACCCTATAATTCACCCCTCCACTTT.